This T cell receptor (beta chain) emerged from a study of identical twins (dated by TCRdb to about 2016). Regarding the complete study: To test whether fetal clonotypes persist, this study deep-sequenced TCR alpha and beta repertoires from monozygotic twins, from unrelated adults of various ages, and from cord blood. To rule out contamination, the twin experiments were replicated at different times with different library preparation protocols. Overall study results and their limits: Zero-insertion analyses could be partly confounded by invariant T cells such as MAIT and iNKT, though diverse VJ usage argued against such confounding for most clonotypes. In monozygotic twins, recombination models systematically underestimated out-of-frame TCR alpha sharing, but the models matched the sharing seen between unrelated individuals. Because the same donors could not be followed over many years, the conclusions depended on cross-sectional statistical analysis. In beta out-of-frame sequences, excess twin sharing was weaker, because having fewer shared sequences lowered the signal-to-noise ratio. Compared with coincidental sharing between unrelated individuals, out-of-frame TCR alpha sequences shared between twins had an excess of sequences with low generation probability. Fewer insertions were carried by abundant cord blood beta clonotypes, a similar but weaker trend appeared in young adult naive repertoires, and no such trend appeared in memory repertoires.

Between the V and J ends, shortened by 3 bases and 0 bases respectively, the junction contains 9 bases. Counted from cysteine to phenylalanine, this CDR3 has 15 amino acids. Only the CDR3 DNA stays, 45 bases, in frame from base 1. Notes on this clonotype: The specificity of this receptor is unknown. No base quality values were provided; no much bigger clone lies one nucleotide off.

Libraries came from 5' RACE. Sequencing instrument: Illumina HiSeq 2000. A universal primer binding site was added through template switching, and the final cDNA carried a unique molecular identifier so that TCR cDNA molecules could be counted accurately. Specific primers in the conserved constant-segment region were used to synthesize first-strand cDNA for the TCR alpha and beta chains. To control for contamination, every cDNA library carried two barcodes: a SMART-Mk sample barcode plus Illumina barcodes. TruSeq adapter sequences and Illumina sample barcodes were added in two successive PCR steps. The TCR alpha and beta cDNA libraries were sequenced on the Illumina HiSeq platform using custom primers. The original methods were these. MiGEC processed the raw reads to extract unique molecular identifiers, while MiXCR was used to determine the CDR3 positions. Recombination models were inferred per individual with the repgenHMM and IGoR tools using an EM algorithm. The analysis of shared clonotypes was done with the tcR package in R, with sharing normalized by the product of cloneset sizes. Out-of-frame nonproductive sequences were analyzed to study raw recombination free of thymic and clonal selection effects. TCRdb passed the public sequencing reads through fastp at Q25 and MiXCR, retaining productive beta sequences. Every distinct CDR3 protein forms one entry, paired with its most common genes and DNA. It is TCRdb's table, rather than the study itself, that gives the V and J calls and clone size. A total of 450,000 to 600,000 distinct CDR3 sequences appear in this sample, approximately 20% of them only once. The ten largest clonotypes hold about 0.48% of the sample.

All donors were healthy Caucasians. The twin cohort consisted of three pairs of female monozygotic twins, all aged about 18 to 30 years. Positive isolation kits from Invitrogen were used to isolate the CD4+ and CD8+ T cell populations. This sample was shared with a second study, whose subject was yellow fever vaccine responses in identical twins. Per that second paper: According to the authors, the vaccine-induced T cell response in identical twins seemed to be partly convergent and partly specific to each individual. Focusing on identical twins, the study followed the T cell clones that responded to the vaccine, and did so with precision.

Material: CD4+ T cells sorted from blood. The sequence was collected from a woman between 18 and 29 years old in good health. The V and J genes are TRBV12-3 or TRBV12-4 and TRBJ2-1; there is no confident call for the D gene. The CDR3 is CASSLNGVSYNEQFF. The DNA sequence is TGTGCCAGCAGTTTGAACGGTGTCTCCTACAATGAGCAGTTCTTC.